The 10 T cell receptor beta chains given below trace back to one sample, sequenced in a study of beta chain features in type 1 diabetes. Study-level results: Type 1 diabetes patients had TCRB CDR3s that were shorter (moderately but significantly so) in all four CD4+ subsets.

The entirety of the isolated RNA underwent reverse transcription, so expressed TCRB transcripts were sequenced. Repertoires were generated with immunoSEQ multiplex PCR, while TCRdb's copy carries only in-frame clones and drops some. The sample has about 260,000 clones, approximately 20% seen once. These receptors have no identified antigens. Sequences were obtained from naive CD4+ T cells from blood. The receptors originated from a woman aged 40-49 years with type 1 diabetes.

This clone was detected a few times. This chain uses TRBV5-4 with TRBJ1-1; D gene unclear. Trimming stripped 4 bases from V and 7 bases from J, with 8 bases between. The CDR3 loop spans 11 amino acids. Germline assignment: CDR1 SGHNT and CDR2 YYREEE (reference sequence). The chain's CDR3 is CASSLLDEAFF. The CDR3 nucleotides are TGTGCCAGCAGCCTCTTAGATGAAGCTTTCTTT.

The rearrangement links TRBV15 to TRBJ1-2, with D perhaps matching TRBD1 (5 bases). The germline V and J ends were trimmed by 6 bases and 1 base, with 9 bases remaining between them. CDR1 is LNHNV, CDR2 YYDKDF, per germline (reference sequence). The CDR3 length is 13 residues. CDR3 in amino acids: CATSRGVNYGYTF. The DNA for the CDR3 is TGTGCCACCAGTCGGGGGGTTAACTATGGCTACACCTTC.

V gene TRBV29-1 combines with J gene TRBJ1-1; 8 bases map to TRBD1. The germline V gene encodes CDR1 SQVTM and CDR2 ANQGSEA. V dropped 4 bases and J dropped 11; count of bases not matched to a gene: 15. The CDR3 is 14 residues long. DNA of the CDR3: TGCAGCGTTGGGGTCGACAGGGGCAACGCGGCTGCTTTCTTT. Translation: CSVGVDRGNAAAFF.

V and J are TRBV29-1 and TRBJ2-7; 9 nucleotides line up with TRBD2. Trimming cost V 3 bases and J 11 bases; bases outside gene matches: 14. This CDR3 is built from 14 residues. The germline V gene encodes CDR1 SQVTM and CDR2 ANQGSEA. Here the CDR3 reads CSVDPGLAPYKKYF. The CDR3 coding sequence is TGCAGCGTTGATCCGGGACTAGCTCCCTACAAGAAGTACTTC.

The gene calls are TRBV7-9 and TRBJ1-2; no definite D call. The V end was cut by 5 bases, the J end by 1 base, with 8 bases between. CDR1 is SEHNR and CDR2 is FQNEAQ in the germline V gene (reference sequence). This CDR3 spans 13 amino acids. The DNA for the CDR3 is TGTGCCAGCAGCCTGGGAGTTAACTATGGCTACACCTTC. It yields the protein CASSLGVNYGYTF.

This clone was counted between two and nine times. The chain joins TRBV7-2 to TRBJ2-7, with 8 bases identical to TRBD2. V was clipped by 8 bases and J by 7 bases; unmatched bases: 7. Germline CDR1 and CDR2: SGHTA and FQGNSA. The CDR3 sequence is 12 residues long. This CDR3 reads CASAGRGREQYF. The CDR3 DNA is TGTGCCAGCGCGGGACGCGGGAGGGAGCAGTACTTC.

There are a few counts of this clone. The V gene is TRBV18, the J gene TRBJ2-7; TRBD1 agrees at 7 bases. The CDR3 totals 14 residues. J lost 1 base, V lost 4 bases, and 4 bases had no gene match. Germline V gene sequence: CDR1 KGHSH, CDR2 LQKENI. The CDR3 spells CASSQTGASYEQYF. In DNA form, the CDR3 reads TGTGCCAGCTCACAAACAGGGGCGTCCTACGAGCAGTACTTC.

The chain uses TRBV18 and TRBJ1-4, with D hard to call. The CDR3 contains 15 residues. V gave up 1 base and J gave up 8 bases, with 14 bases separating them. Germline CDR1 is KGHSH and CDR2 is LQKENI. CDR3 protein: CASSPRYERGEKLFF. As DNA, the CDR3 is TGTGCCAGCTCACCACGCTACGAGAGAGGGGAAAAACTGTTTTTT.

This clone has more than one count but fewer than ten. The genes are TRBV7-8 and TRBJ2-1, with 14 bases that match TRBD2. The CDR3 contains 15 residues. V trimming: 6 bases; J trimming: 10 bases; junction bases outside the gene matches: 8. The V gene's germline CDR1 is SGHVS and CDR2 FQNEAQ. The CDR3: CASSPGLAGVGEQFF. The CDR3 DNA is TGTGCCAGCAGTCCGGGACTAGCGGGAGTAGGAGAGCAGTTCTTC.

This clone was seen only a few times. The V gene is TRBV9, the J gene TRBJ2-2; 7 positions match TRBD1. Germline V gives CDR1 SGDLS, CDR2 YYNGEE. With 4 bases clipped from V and 4 bases from J, the junction kept 7 bases outside the gene matches. The length of the CDR3 is 15 residues. DNA for the CDR3: TGTGCCAGCAGCCCACGGACAGGCTTCACCGGGGAGCTGTTTTTT. Its translation is CASSPRTGFTGELFF.